Following are 11 T cell receptor beta chains from one sample sequenced in a study of STAT5B mutations in CD4+ large granular lymphocyte leukemia. The method was immunoSEQ multiplex PCR; TCRdb's version includes in-frame clones alone and lacks a portion of them. The sample holds around 32,000 clones, approximately 79% seen once. Sequenced: CD4+ T cells from blood buffy coats. These receptors originate from a human donor in good health.

This clone showed up just a few times. V gene TRBV6-6 combines with J gene TRBJ1-1; D not resolved. V was trimmed by 0 bases and J by 4 bases, leaving 9 bases between them. From germline, CDR1 is MNHNY and CDR2 SVGAGI (reference sequence). The CDR3 extends over 14 amino acids. DNA of the CDR3: TGTGCCAGCAGTTACTCGATGACCTCCACTGAAGCTTTCTTT. This encodes CASSYSMTSTEAFF.

This clone was found once. The chain uses TRBV5-8 and TRBJ2-3; 12 nucleotides align to TRBD2. Germline V gene sequence: CDR1 SGHTS, CDR2 YDEGEE. CDR3 length: 18 amino acids. V was clipped by 0 bases and J by 0 bases; unmatched bases: 5. The CDR3 spells CASSLGTSGASSTDTQYF. The CDR3 nucleotides read TGTGCCAGCAGCTTGGGGACTAGCGGGGCCTCTAGCACAGATACGCAGTATTTT.

The CDR3 protein is CASSLGTGSLYGYTF. The CDR3 DNA sequence: TGTGCCAGCAGTTTAGGGACAGGGTCCCTCTATGGCTACACCTTC. The V gene is TRBV28, the J gene TRBJ1-2; the match to TRBD1 covers 9 bases. This CDR3 has 15 residues. In germline, CDR1 is MDHEN, CDR2 SYDVKM. V lost 2 bases to trimming and J lost 4 bases; unmatched junction nucleotides: 5.

The rearrangement uses TRBV13 and TRBJ2-5; 9 nucleotides align to TRBD2. Germline V CDR1 and CDR2: PRHDT, FYEKMQ (reference sequence). This CDR3 is built from 16 residues. J was trimmed by 5 bases and V by 3 bases; bases with no gene match: 10. CDR3 in amino acids: CASSFGGGGAGETQYF. Here the CDR3 DNA reads TGTGCCAGCAGCTTCGGCGGCGGGGGGGCTGGTGAGACCCAGTACTTC. The entire variable domain, with the rest obtained from reference TRBV13 and TRBJ2-5, is as follows: AAGVIQSPRHLIKEKRETATLKCYPIPRHDTVYWYQQGPGQDPQFLISFYEKMQSDKGSIPDRFSAQQFSDYHSELNMSSLELGDSALYFCASSFGGGGAGETQYFGPGTRLLVL.

The V and J genes are TRBV2 and TRBJ1-1, with D uncertain. Germline lookup yields CDR1 SNHLY and CDR2 FYNNEI. V lost 4 bases to trimming and J lost 0 bases, with 6 bases between them. The CDR3 contains 13 residues. The CDR3 bases are TGTGCCAGCAGTGGGGGTCTGAACACTGAAGCTTTCTTT. Protein sequence: CASSGGLNTEAFF.

The chain is built from TRBV7-2 and TRBJ1-6, with D unresolved. Germline V gene data show CDR1 as SGHTA and CDR2 as FQGNSA. V dropped 2 bases and J dropped 5 bases, with 7 bases sitting between them. CDR3 length: 14 residues. CDR3 sequence: CASSLRQDNSPLHF. The CDR3 DNA sequence: TGTGCCAGCAGCTTAAGGCAAGATAATTCACCCCTCCACTTT.

The chain employs TRBV18 and TRBJ1-5; a weak D match, TRBD1 (6 bases). Trimming left V 3 bases short and J 6 bases short, with 12 bases between. The germline gives CDR1 KGHSH, CDR2 LQKENI. The CDR3 has 14 residues. For the CDR3, the DNA is TGTGCCAGCTCACCTGACAGGCGGGGTCAGCCCCAGCATTTT. Its translation: CASSPDRRGQPQHF.

The chain uses TRBV28 and TRBJ1-1; perhaps TRBD1 as D (5 bases). CDR3 length equals 12 residues. V was trimmed by 7 bases and J by 1 base, leaving 7 bases between them. The germline CDR1 and CDR2 sequences are MDHEN and SYDVKM. CDR3 loop: CASKGPNTEAFF. In DNA, the CDR3 is TGTGCCAGCAAGGGGCCGAACACTGAAGCTTTCTTT.

The V gene is TRBV28, the J gene TRBJ1-5, with 11 bases lining up with TRBD1. Germline V CDR1 and CDR2: MDHEN, SYDVKM. CDR3 length: 16 residues. Trimming at V came to 2 bases and at J to 5 bases, leaving 5 bases not matched to a gene. The CDR3 DNA reads as TGTGCCAGCAGTTTACCTCCGGGACAGGGGGATCAGCCCCAGCATTTT. Translated, it gives CASSLPPGQGDQPQHF. The complete variable domain, with remaining parts taken from reference TRBV28 and TRBJ1-5, reads DVKVTQSSRYLVKRTGEKVFLECVQDMDHENMFWYRQDPGLGLRLIYFSYDVKMKEKGDIPEGYSVSREKKERFSLILESASTNQTSMYLCASSLPPGQGDQPQHFGDGTRLSIL.

The chain combines TRBV10-2 with TRBJ2-7; the D gene is possibly TRBD2 (5 bases). The CDR3 is 13 amino acids. Per germline, CDR1 WSHSY and CDR2 SAAADI. Trimming stripped 7 bases from V and 4 bases from J, with 14 bases between. CDR3 in DNA: TGCGCCAGCAAACCGGCGGGCGTATACGAGCAGTACGTC. This sequence encodes CASKPAGVYEQYV.

The J gene is TRBJ1-1, the V gene TRBV18; D unclear. This CDR3 is 15 amino acids long. Per germline, CDR1 KGHSH and CDR2 LQKENI. The V end was cut by 2 bases, the J end by 6 bases, with 16 bases between. CDR3 DNA sequence: TGTGCCAGCTCACCAGGCGATCGGGTATTGGCTGAAGCTTTCTTT. Its protein product is CASSPGDRVLAEAFF.